The clone carrying this T cell receptor beta chain was seen many times. The CDR3 consists of 14 residues. V was clipped by 3 bases and J by 8 bases, with 11 bases between them. MiXCR, run by TCRdb on the 5' RACE reads, gives a single entry per CDR3 protein. The data show hundreds of thousands of distinct CDR3 sequences, approximately 3.9% seen once. This sample was included in a study of T cells after yellow fever vaccination. The receptor's source is a man aged 18 to 30 who received the YFV17D yellow fever vaccine. The genes are TRBV12-3 or TRBV12-4 and TRBJ1-6, with D perhaps matching TRBD1 (6 bases). Sequences were derived from PBMCs, sampled on the day of the yellow fever booster vaccination. As DNA, the CDR3 is TGTGCCAGCAGTTTCGGAGGGGGAGATTCACCCCTCCACTTT. Amino acid sequence: CASSFGGGDSPLHF.